The 16 T cell receptor beta chains given below trace back to one sample, sequenced in a study of cytomegalovirus exposure and HLA in healthy donors. In the PCR, 60 Vbeta and 13 Jbeta primers were used. Only in-frame clones appear in the TCRdb table, and some are missing; sequencing was by immunoSEQ multiplex PCR. The table lists around 120,000 clones, around 83% of them singletons. The sample consisted of PBMCs. The receptor set was obtained from a man in his fifties or sixties in good health and CMV-seronegative.

This chain connects TRBV19 to TRBJ2-1; 9 positions agree with TRBD1. Per the germline V gene, CDR1 is LNHDA and CDR2 is SQIVND (reference sequence). V lost 5 bases, J lost 9 bases, and 8 bases stayed unmatched. The CDR3 extends over 14 amino acids. This CDR3 is CASSHGTGSSEQFF. As DNA, the CDR3 is TGTGCCAGTAGTCACGGGACAGGGTCAAGTGAGCAGTTCTTC.

V gene TRBV19 combines with J gene TRBJ1-3; a weak D match, TRBD1 (6 bases). This CDR3 has 14 amino acids. Per germline, CDR1 LNHDA and CDR2 SQIVND (reference sequence). V dropped 10 bases and J dropped 0 bases, with 13 bases sitting between them. CDR3 DNA: TGTGCCACACAACAGGGACCCTCTGGAAACACCATATATTTT. Amino acid sequence: CATQQGPSGNTIYF.

As DNA, the CDR3 is TGTGCCAGTAAACCAGGGACAGCTGAGGGGCAGCCCCAGCATTTT. It translates to CASKPGTAEGQPQHF. J is TRBJ1-5 and V is TRBV19; 7 nucleotides agree with TRBD1. The length of the CDR3 is 15 residues. Germline lookup yields CDR1 LNHDA and CDR2 SQIVND (reference sequence). The V and J ends lost 7 bases and 7 bases, in that order; junction bases with no gene match: 13.

The gene calls are TRBV9 and TRBJ2-1; 9 bases are a match to TRBD1. This CDR3 comprises 15 residues. The V segment lost 0 bases and the J segment 4 bases; nucleotides outside the gene matches: 2. In germline, CDR1 is SGDLS, CDR2 YYNGEE. CDR3 sequence reads: CASSVEGTGYNEQFF. In DNA form, the CDR3 reads TGTGCCAGCAGCGTAGAAGGGACAGGGTACAATGAGCAGTTCTTC. Complete variable domain (other parts from reference TRBV9 and TRBJ2-1): DSGVTQTPKHLITATGQRVTLRCSPRSGDLSVYWYQQSLDQGLQFLIQYYNGEERAKGNILERFSAQQFPDLHSELNLSSLELGDSALYFCASSVEGTGYNEQFFGPGTRLTVL.

This clone has only a few counts. The CDR3: CATSRDVHRTTEETQYF. CDR3 nucleotide sequence: TGTGCCACCAGCAGAGATGTCCACAGGACGACCGAAGAGACCCAGTACTTC. This chain links TRBV15 with TRBJ2-5; D is perhaps TRBD1 (5 bases). The germline gives CDR1 LNHNV, CDR2 YYDKDF (reference sequence). The CDR3 covers 17 residues. The ends were cut back, 0 bases at V and 3 bases at J, with 17 bases in the middle.

V and J are TRBV7-9 and TRBJ2-7; tentatively, D is TRBD2 (6 bases). V lost 5 bases, J lost 0 bases, and 17 bases lay in between. In germline, CDR1 is SEHNR, CDR2 FQNEAQ (reference sequence). The CDR3 extends over 16 amino acids. The CDR3 region has the DNA TGTGCCAGCAGCGGCCGGGTCGGGGGTAGCTCCTACGAGCAGTACTTC. Translating it yields CASSGRVGGSSYEQYF. Full variable domain (missing parts from reference TRBV7-9 and TRBJ2-7): DTGVSQNPRHKITKRGQNVTFRCDPISEHNRLYWYRQTLGQGPEFLTYFQNEAQLEKSRLLSDRFSAERPKGSFSTLEIQRTEQGDSAMYLCASSGRVGGSSYEQYFGPGTRLTVT.

V usage is TRBV7-8 and J usage is TRBJ1-5, with D possibly being TRBD1 (6 bases). From germline, CDR1 is SGHVS and CDR2 FQNEAQ. This CDR3 is built from 17 residues. Trimming shortened V by 2 bases and J by 0 bases, and 14 bases separated the two germline ends. Here the CDR3 DNA reads TGTGCCAGCAGCTTATTTGCCAGGGGCGATAGCAATCAGCCCCAGCATTTT. It encodes CASSLFARGDSNQPQHF. The entire variable domain, with the rest obtained from reference TRBV7-8 and TRBJ1-5, is as follows: GAGVSQSPRYKVAKRGQDVALRCDPISGHVSLFWYQQALGQGPEFLTYFQNEAQLDKSGLPSDRFFAERPEGSVSTLKIQRTQQEDSAVYLCASSLFARGDSNQPQHFGDGTRLSIL.

This chain uses TRBV27 with TRBJ2-7; weak D call: TRBD2 (5 bases). Germline assignment: CDR1 MNHEY and CDR2 SMNVEV (reference sequence). The CDR3 covers 13 residues. The V end was cut by 5 bases, the J end by 9 bases, with 17 bases between. The CDR3 nucleotides are TGTGCCAGCAGTCTTGACTACCCGGTCGTGCAGTACTTC. Its translation: CASSLDYPVVQYF.

The V call is TRBV9, the J call TRBJ2-1, with 8 bases identical to TRBD1. CDR1 is SGDLS and CDR2 is YYNGEE in the germline V gene. Germline trimming cut 0 bases from V and 8 bases from J; bases unmatched to any gene: 7. This CDR3 contains 15 residues. The CDR3 DNA is TGTGCCAGCAGCGTAGGAAGACAGGGGTACCATGAGCAGTTCTTC. It encodes CASSVGRQGYHEQFF.

This sequence joins TRBV4-3 and TRBJ1-2; TRBD1 agrees at 11 bases. Germline V gene data show CDR1 as LGHNA and CDR2 as YSLEER. The V and J ends lost 1 base and 4 bases, in that order; junction bases with no gene match: 2. The CDR3 extends over 15 amino acids. CDR3 loop: CASSQVGTGGYGYTF. As DNA, the CDR3 is TGCGCCAGCAGCCAAGTGGGGACAGGGGGCTATGGCTACACCTTC.

The rearrangement joins TRBV5-1 to TRBJ2-5; 15 positions match TRBD2. V lost 4 bases and J lost 5; bases outside the gene matches: 6. The CDR3 extends over 16 amino acids. The germline gives CDR1 SGHRS, CDR2 YFSETQ. CDR3 DNA sequence: TGCGCCAGCAGCACGGGACTAGCGGGGGGATCGGAGACCCAGTACTTC. This translates into CASSTGLAGGSETQYF.

This chain joins TRBV5-1 and TRBJ1-1; D remains ambiguous. Deletions cut 6 bases from V and 1 base from J, with 10 bases between. The CDR3 is made up of 13 amino acids. Germline V CDR1 and CDR2: SGHRS, YFSETQ. CDR3 sequence: CASTPEGNTEAFF. The CDR3 DNA sequence: TGCGCCAGCACCCCCGAGGGGAACACTGAAGCTTTCTTT.

CDR3 DNA sequence: TGTGCCAGCAGTGATCTAGCGGGGGGGCCCCATGAGCAGTTCTTC. It is translated as CASSDLAGGPHEQFF. The chain links TRBV27 to TRBJ2-1; TRBD2 agrees at 12 bases. After removal of 5 bases from V and 8 bases from J, the junction contained 7 bases not matched to a gene. Germline V gene data show CDR1 as MNHEY and CDR2 as SMNVEV (reference sequence). This CDR3 has 15 amino acids.

The rearrangement links TRBV5-6 to TRBJ2-2, with D perhaps TRBD1 (6 bases). The CDR3 is made up of 16 amino acids. Germline V gene lookup returns CDR1 SGHDT and CDR2 YYEEEE. V gave up 4 bases and J gave up 3 bases, with 16 bases separating them. This CDR3 reads CASSELGATDTGELFF. DNA of the CDR3: TGTGCCAGCAGCGAACTGGGGGCAACCGACACCGGGGAGCTGTTTTTT.

This clone was recorded only once. V gene TRBV10-3 combines with J gene TRBJ2-7; the match to TRBD1 covers 10 bases. Trimming cost V 7 bases and J 2 bases; bases outside gene matches: 5. The CDR3 runs 14 residues. From germline, CDR1 is ENHRY and CDR2 SYGVKD. Written as DNA, the CDR3 is TGTGCCATCAAGAGGGGACAGGGGCCCTACGAGCAGTACTTC. It translates to CAIKRGQGPYEQYF.

The chain links TRBV4-1 to TRBJ1-6; weak D call: TRBD1 (5 bases). Germline V lookup: CDR1 MGHRA, CDR2 YSYEKL. The CDR3 is 18 residues long. The V end was cut by 2 bases, the J end by 0 bases, with 14 bases between. The CDR3 spells CASSQTRGGSSYNSPLHF. The CDR3, as DNA: TGCGCCAGCAGCCAAACGCGGGGGGGGAGCTCCTATAATTCACCCCTCCACTTT.